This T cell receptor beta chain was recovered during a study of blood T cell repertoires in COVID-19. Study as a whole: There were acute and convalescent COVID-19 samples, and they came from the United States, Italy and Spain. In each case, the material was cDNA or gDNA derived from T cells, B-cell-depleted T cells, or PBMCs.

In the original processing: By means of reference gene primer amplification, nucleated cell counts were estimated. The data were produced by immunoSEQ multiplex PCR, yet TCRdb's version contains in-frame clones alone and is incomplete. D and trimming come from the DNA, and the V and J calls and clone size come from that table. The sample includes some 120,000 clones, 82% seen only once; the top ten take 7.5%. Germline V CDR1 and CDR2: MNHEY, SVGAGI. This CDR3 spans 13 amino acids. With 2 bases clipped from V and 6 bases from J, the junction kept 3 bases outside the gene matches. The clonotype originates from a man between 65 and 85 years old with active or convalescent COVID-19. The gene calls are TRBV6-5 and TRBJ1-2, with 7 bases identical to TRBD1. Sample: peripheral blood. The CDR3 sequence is CASSYKQGNGYTF. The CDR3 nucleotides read TGTGCCAGCAGTTACAAACAGGGGAATGGCTACACCTTC.